This T cell receptor (beta chain) stems from a study of blood T cells in healthy people across ages. Study outcomes and limitations: Long-lived donors carried more naive CD4+ cells and greater diversity than aged donors. Without sorted subsets, naive and antigen-experienced compartments could not be conclusively compared.

This clonotype showed up many times. Its specificity is not known. With a J-beta primer mix and a sample-barcoded 5' primer, a second PCR ran about 7 to 12 cycles. CDR3-containing paired-end reads numbered at least 2.5 million in each sample. TCRdb analysed the 5' RACE reads with MiXCR anew, one entry per CDR3 protein. The sample has 1.6 million or so distinct CDR3 sequences; about 32% are singletons. The receptor comes from a woman aged 30 to 39 in good health. The sample consisted of blood.

The CDR3 DNA follows: TGCGCCAGCAGCTTTGAAGGGCGAGCTTTCCCTCCACCGGAGACCCAGTACTTC. Amino acids: CASSFEGRAFPPPETQYF. The rearrangement links TRBV5-1 to TRBJ2-5, with D hard to call. Trimming cost V 2 bases and J 5 bases, with 25 bases left between them. The CDR3 totals 18 residues. CDR1 SGHRS and CDR2 YFSETQ come from the germline V gene. The whole variable domain, filled in from reference TRBV5-1 and TRBJ2-5, reads KAGVTQTPRYLIKTRGQQVTLSCSPISGHRSVSWYQQTPGQGLQFLFEYFSETQRNKGNFPGRFSGRQFSNSRSEMNVSTLELGDSALYLCASSFEGRAFPPPETQYFGPGTRLLVL.